A selection of T cell receptor beta chains follows, all from one sample in a study of blood T cell repertoires in COVID-19. The assay was immunoSEQ multiplex PCR, and TCRdb's table has in-frame clones only and misses some. This repertoire shows about 230,000 clones, roughly 85% found once; its top ten account for approximately 2.5%. Sample: peripheral blood. The receptor source for this set is a woman aged 70-85 years with active or convalescent COVID-19. Each CDR3 is given with its conserved first and last residue. Fields, in order: D gene, V gene, J gene, clone size, CDR3 DNA, CDR3 protein. The D gene is left open where the match is weak. Expanded clones get a size class; other rows say once, few or many, or leave the size out.

d_gene: TRBD2; v_gene: TRBV7-9; j_gene: TRBJ2-1; abundance: NA; CDR3nt: TGTGCCAGCAGCTTAGGTCTAGCGGGGTACAATGAGCAGTTCTTC; CDR3aa: CASSLGLAGYNEQFF
d_gene: TRBD1; v_gene: TRBV6-5; j_gene: TRBJ1-1; abundance: NA; CDR3nt: TGTGCCACTAAAAGACAGGGGACTGAAGCTTTCTTT; CDR3aa: CATKRQGTEAFF
d_gene: NA; v_gene: TRBV20-1; j_gene: TRBJ1-2; abundance: NA; CDR3nt: TGCAGTGCCCCGACTGTCGACTACACCTTC; CDR3aa: CSAPTVDYTF
d_gene: TRBD1; v_gene: TRBV6-5; j_gene: TRBJ2-3; abundance: NA; CDR3nt: TGTGCCAGCAGTCCTCAGGACAGGGACAGAGAGCAGTATTTT; CDR3aa: CASSPQDRDREQYF
d_gene: NA; v_gene: TRBV25-1; j_gene: TRBJ2-6; abundance: NA; CDR3nt: TGTGCCAGCAGACCATGGAGGGGTTCTGGGGCCAACGTCCTGACTTTC; CDR3aa: CASRPWRGSGANVLTF
d_gene: TRBD1; v_gene: TRBV24-1; j_gene: TRBJ2-5; abundance: NA; CDR3nt: TGTGCCACCAGTGACCCGGTGGGACAGGGGTTTCTCCAAGAGACCCAGTACTTC; CDR3aa: CATSDPVGQGFLQETQYF
d_gene: NA; v_gene: TRBV5-4; j_gene: TRBJ2-6; abundance: NA; CDR3nt: TGTGCCACCGAAATCAGGGCCCTGAGCTCTGGGGCCAACGTCCTGACTTTC; CDR3aa: CATEIRALSSGANVLTF
d_gene: NA; v_gene: TRBV6-7; j_gene: TRBJ1-4; abundance: NA; CDR3nt: TGTGCCAGTTCATTAAGTTTGTCCCGCCCAGCTAATGAAAAACTGTTTTTT; CDR3aa: CASSLSLSRPANEKLFF
d_gene: TRBD1; v_gene: TRBV29-1; j_gene: TRBJ1-2; abundance: NA; CDR3nt: TGCAGCTCTGGACAGGGGAACTATGGCTACACCTTC; CDR3aa: CSSGQGNYGYTF
d_gene: NA; v_gene: TRBV7-9; j_gene: TRBJ2-2; abundance: once; CDR3nt: TGTGCCAGCAGCGTGAACAGGGGAGGCACCGGGGAGCTGTTTTTT; CDR3aa: CASSVNRGGTGELFF
d_gene: NA; v_gene: TRBV11-2; j_gene: TRBJ2-7; abundance: NA; CDR3nt: TGTGCCAGCAGTGAGTTTTACGAGCAGTACTTC; CDR3aa: CASSEFYEQYF
d_gene: NA; v_gene: TRBV6-5; j_gene: TRBJ2-7; abundance: NA; CDR3nt: TGTGCCAGCAGTTACCGCCCTAACTACGAGCAGTACTTC; CDR3aa: CASSYRPNYEQYF
d_gene: TRBD1; v_gene: TRBV6-4; j_gene: TRBJ1-6; abundance: NA; CDR3nt: TGTGCCAGCAGTGGGGGGACAGGACCCAATTCACCCCTCCACTTT; CDR3aa: CASSGGTGPNSPLHF
d_gene: NA; v_gene: TRBV6-5; j_gene: TRBJ1-5; abundance: NA; CDR3nt: TGTGCCAGCAGTACCCGACAGGCTCTTCAGCCCCAGCATTTT; CDR3aa: CASSTRQALQPQHF
d_gene: NA; v_gene: TRBV7-3; j_gene: TRBJ2-5; abundance: NA; CDR3nt: TGTGCCAGCAGTTCCACCGCCCAAACGAGGGAGACCCAGTACTTC; CDR3aa: CASSSTAQTRETQYF
d_gene: TRBD2; v_gene: TRBV6-2/TRBV6-3; j_gene: TRBJ2-1; abundance: NA; CDR3nt: TGTGCCAGCAGTTCCGGGACTAGCCTTCGGGGGAATGAGCAGTTCTTC; CDR3aa: CASSSGTSLRGNEQFF
d_gene: TRBD1; v_gene: TRBV5-5; j_gene: TRBJ2-5; abundance: few; CDR3nt: TGTGCCAGCAGCGCTCAGGGGGTCCAAGAGACCCAGTACTTC; CDR3aa: CASSAQGVQETQYF
d_gene: NA; v_gene: TRBV6-2/TRBV6-3; j_gene: TRBJ1-1; abundance: NA; CDR3nt: TGTGCCAGCAGCTCTCCCGGGGGGAATGAAGCTTTCTTT; CDR3aa: CASSSPGGNEAFF
d_gene: TRBD1; v_gene: TRBV3-1/TRBV3-2; j_gene: TRBJ2-1; abundance: NA; CDR3nt: TGTGCCAGCAGCCAGGACAGGGGGCTCTACAATGAGCAGTTCTTC; CDR3aa: CASSQDRGLYNEQFF
d_gene: NA; v_gene: TRBV2; j_gene: TRBJ1-1; abundance: NA; CDR3nt: TGTGCCAGCAGAGGCGTCAGGGGGAACACTGAAGCTTTCTTT; CDR3aa: CASRGVRGNTEAFF
d_gene: TRBD1; v_gene: TRBV30; j_gene: TRBJ1-6; abundance: NA; CDR3nt: TGTGCCTGGGGGCTCACAGGGGGATATGATTCACCCCTCCACTTT; CDR3aa: CAWGLTGGYDSPLHF
d_gene: TRBD2; v_gene: TRBV6-6; j_gene: TRBJ2-5; abundance: NA; CDR3nt: TGTGCCAGCAGCCGGGACTACGCACAAGAGACCCAGTACTTC; CDR3aa: CASSRDYAQETQYF
d_gene: NA; v_gene: TRBV5-1; j_gene: TRBJ2-3; abundance: NA; CDR3nt: TGCGCCAGCAGCCCTCAAAGCGAGACAGATACGCAGTATTTT; CDR3aa: CASSPQSETDTQYF
d_gene: NA; v_gene: TRBV2; j_gene: TRBJ1-5; abundance: NA; CDR3nt: TGTGCCAGCAGTGAGGAGGGCGGGAACCAGCCCCAGCATTTT; CDR3aa: CASSEEGGNQPQHF
d_gene: NA; v_gene: TRBV27; j_gene: TRBJ1-5; abundance: once; CDR3nt: TGTGCCAGCAGTTTATCGATATACAGTAATCAGCCCCAGCATTTT; CDR3aa: CASSLSIYSNQPQHF
d_gene: NA; v_gene: TRBV6-5; j_gene: TRBJ1-2; abundance: NA; CDR3nt: TGTGCCAGCAGTTACTTGACAAGCGGGCACCACACCTTC; CDR3aa: CASSYLTSGHHTF
d_gene: TRBD2; v_gene: TRBV7-2; j_gene: TRBJ2-2; abundance: once; CDR3nt: TGTGCCAGCAGCGTAAGGGGACTAGCGGGAGGGCCTAGAACCGGGGAGCTGTTTTTT; CDR3aa: CASSVRGLAGGPRTGELFF
d_gene: NA; v_gene: TRBV27; j_gene: TRBJ1-6; abundance: NA; CDR3nt: TGTGCCAGCAGTTTGGTCAGTTATAATTCACCCCTCCACTTT; CDR3aa: CASSLVSYNSPLHF